This entry lists 21 T cell receptor beta chains sequenced from one sample in a study of tumor and adjacent non-tumor tissue in lung cancer. The template was RNA from unsorted bulk tissue. A modified ARM-PCR protocol with three rounds of nested PCR amplified TCRbeta. TCRdb analysed the multiplex PCR reads with MiXCR anew, one entry per CDR3 protein. The sample shows 81,000 or so distinct CDR3 sequences, 75% to 90% of them seen only once. What was sequenced was lung tumor tissue. These receptors were obtained from a woman in her forties or fifties with non-small cell lung cancer.

Points on this clonotype: The junction shows a germline mismatch at one end, possibly a read error. The rearrangement joins TRBV6-2 or TRBV6-3 to TRBJ2-1; 12 bases are a match to TRBD2. Germline V CDR1 and CDR2: MNHEY, SVGEGT. The CDR3 length is 17 residues. This CDR3 reads CTSSYSGLAGIYNEQFF. DNA for the CDR3: TGTACCAGCAGTTACTCCGGACTAGCGGGAATCTACAATGAGCAGTTCTTC.

As concerns this clonotype: At one of its ends the junction is not consistent with the germline gene, which may arise from a read error. The chain links TRBV20-1 to TRBJ2-5; 7 bases map to TRBD2. The CDR3 is made up of 15 amino acids. Germline CDR1 is DFQATT and CDR2 is SNEGSKA (reference sequence). As DNA, the CDR3 is TGTAGTGCTAGAGTTCTCGAGCTAGCGGAAGAGACCCAGTACTTC. Encoded protein: CSARVLELAEETQYF.

This clonotype was seen a few times. The CDR3 bases are TGCAGTGCTAGACATGTGAAACGATTAGCGGGAAGAACAGATACGCAGTATTTT. Protein: CSARHVKRLAGRTDTQYF. The chain carries TRBV20-1 and TRBJ2-3; 8 bases map to TRBD2. Germline V lookup: CDR1 DFQATT, CDR2 SNEGSKA (reference sequence). This CDR3 has 18 residues. Germline trimming cut 2 bases from V and 3 bases from J; bases unmatched to any gene: 16.

About this clonotype: Since no conserved phenylalanine or tryptophan closes the CDR3, a read error is the likely cause. The gene calls are TRBV20-1 and TRBJ1-6; the D gene is possibly TRBD1 (5 bases). The CDR3 length is 14 residues. Per germline, CDR1 DFQATT and CDR2 SNEGSKA (reference sequence). The CDR3 spells CSGLSGREFSPLHI. CDR3 bases: TGTAGTGGTCTGTCGGGGCGCGAGTTTTCACCCCTCCACATT.

To note about this clonotype: One end of the junction does not line up with germline, which may come from a read error. The chain links TRBV6-2 or TRBV6-3 to TRBJ1-2, with D possibly matching TRBD1 (5 bases). The CDR3 length is 13 residues. Germline V lookup: CDR1 MNHEY, CDR2 SVGEGT. The DNA of the CDR3 is TGTGCCTGCAGTGCTCAGGGTATGGATGGCTACACCTTC. It translates to CACSAQGMDGYTF.

The chain is built from TRBV20-1 and TRBJ1-2; a possible D gene is TRBD1 (6 bases). CDR1 DFQATT and CDR2 SNEGSKA come from the germline V gene (reference sequence). This CDR3 spans 13 amino acids. V shed 7 bases and J shed 7 bases, with 19 bases lying between them. The CDR3 loop is CSGTRLGASGYTF. CDR3 DNA: TGCAGTGGGACGAGACTGGGGGCTAGTGGCTACACCTTC.

Remarks on this clonotype: Germline is not matched at one junction end, which may reflect a read error. The rearrangement uses TRBV5-6 and TRBJ2-2, with TRBD2 identical over 10 bases. This CDR3 comprises 18 residues. Germline V gene sequence: CDR1 SGHDT, CDR2 YYEEEE. CDR3 bases: TGTACCAGCAGCTCCCGACTAGCGGGCTTAAGAAACACCAGGGAGCTGTTTTTT. As protein: CTSSSRLAGLRNTRELFF.

This clonotype was counted a few times. One end of the junction varies from germline; a read error may be responsible. The CDR3 sequence: CSGLQGPMETQYF. CDR3 DNA sequence: TGCAGTGGGTTACAGGGACCCATGGAGACCCAATACTTC. The chain recombines TRBV20-1 with TRBJ2-5; a possible D gene is TRBD1 (6 bases). This CDR3 has 13 residues. Per the germline V gene, CDR1 is DFQATT and CDR2 is SNEGSKA (reference sequence).

Points on this clonotype: The junction does not match germline at one end; this may be a read error. The gene calls are TRBV4-1 and TRBJ1-1, with D tentatively TRBD1 (6 bases). The germline V gene encodes CDR1 MGHRA and CDR2 YSYEKL. The CDR3 is 16 amino acids. CDR3 bases: TGTGCCAGCAGCCAAGACCTCTATAGGGGGAACACTGAAACTTTCTTT. As protein: CASSQDLYRGNTETFF.

As concerns this clonotype: Compared with germline, one end of the junction differs, possibly owing to a read error. This sequence joins TRBV5-5 and TRBJ1-1; D remains ambiguous. CDR3 length: 13 amino acids. Germline-derived CDR1 and CDR2 are SGHKS and YYEKEE (reference sequence). The CDR3 protein is CASSYGPYTEALF. The CDR3 DNA follows: TGTGCCAGCAGCTACGGACCCTACACTGAAGCTCTCTTT.

As to this clonotype: It is likely a read error, because the conserved phenylalanine at the end of the CDR3 is missing. CDR3 in amino acids: CASSRERTRELFS. The CDR3 DNA sequence: TGTGCCAGCAGCAGGGAGCGGACCCGGGAACTGTTTTCT. The V gene is TRBV28, the J gene TRBJ2-2, with D perhaps given as TRBD1 or TRBD2 (5 bases each). The CDR3 consists of 13 residues. The germline gives CDR1 MDHEN, CDR2 SYDVKM.

Concerning this clonotype: One end of the junction does not line up with germline, which may come from a read error. The CDR3 region is CVSRKQGATDTQYF. CDR3 coding DNA: TGTGTCAGCAGGAAACAGGGGGCCACAGATACGCAGTATTTT. The chain employs TRBV12-3 or TRBV12-4 and TRBJ2-3, with 9 nucleotides matching TRBD1. The length of the CDR3 is 14 residues.

The sample holds many counts of this clonotype. The V gene is TRBV6-6, the J gene TRBJ2-4; no definite D call. Deletions cut 2 bases from V and 2 bases from J, with 19 bases between. The CDR3 has 18 amino acids. Germline CDR1 MNHNY, CDR2 SVGAGI (reference sequence). The CDR3 region has the DNA TGTGCCAGCAGTTACGGTTCCGCGGACGGTTCTTCCAAAAACATTCAGTACTTC. Translating gives CASSYGSADGSSKNIQYF.

About this clonotype: The junction differs from germline at one of its ends, possibly a read error. This chain connects TRBV29-1 to TRBJ1-1; 7 bases match TRBD1. Germline V gives CDR1 SQVTM, CDR2 ANQGSEA. The CDR3 is 14 residues long. The CDR3 sequence: CSVTVRGSVTETFF. CDR3 sequence (DNA): TGCAGCGTTACAGTCAGGGGGTCAGTCACTGAAACTTTCTTT.

The CDR3, as DNA: TGTGCCAGCAATCCTACGGACAGGGGTAGCGATGAGCAGTACTTC. Translated, it gives CASNPTDRGSDEQYF. The rearrangement joins TRBV28 to TRBJ2-7, with 9 bases fitting TRBD1. Looked up from germline, CDR1 is MDHEN and CDR2 is SYDVKM. V lost 7 bases and J lost 7; bases outside the gene matches: 14. The CDR3 contains 15 residues.

As concerns this clonotype: A read error may account for a junction end that differs from germline. The chain is built from TRBV12-3 or TRBV12-4 and TRBJ2-1; D may be TRBD1 (5 bases). The CDR3 spans 18 residues. The CDR3 nucleotides are TGTGCCAGCAGTCAGCCCCCCACAAGGGGCGAGACCTACAAAGAGCAGTTCTTC. It specifies CASSQPPTRGETYKEQFF.

About this clonotype: An end of the junction does not agree with germline; a read error may underlie this. This rearrangement joins TRBV11-2 to TRBJ2-1; no clear D gene. From germline, CDR1 is SGHAT and CDR2 FQNNGV. The CDR3 has 12 residues. CDR3 amino acids: CASNLRVYEQLF. CDR3 sequence (DNA): TGTGCCAGCAACTTAAGGGTATATGAGCAGCTCTTC.

As for this clonotype: The junction departs from germline at one end; a sequencing error may be responsible. The chain combines TRBV6-2 or TRBV6-3 with TRBJ2-6; no reliable D call. The CDR3 loop spans 15 amino acids. In germline, CDR1 is MNHEY, CDR2 SVGEGT. CDR3 amino acids: CASSSRPGVANVLTF. CDR3 DNA: TGTGCCAGTAGTTCCCGCCCCGGTGTGGCCAACGTCCTGACCTTC.

This chain joins TRBV12-3 or TRBV12-4 and TRBJ2-1; D remains unclear. The CDR3 extends over 13 amino acids. Here the CDR3 DNA reads TGTACCTGCAGTTTTAGCTCCTACAATGAGCAGTTCTTC. Its protein product is CTCSFSSYNEQFF.

The CDR3: CANRWNRGYAGELFF. In nucleotides, the CDR3 is TGTGCCAACAGATGGAACAGGGGCTACGCCGGGGAGCTGTTTTTT. The chain combines TRBV6-5 with TRBJ2-2; 7 bases fit TRBD1. From germline, CDR1 is MNHEY and CDR2 SVGAGI. The CDR3 is 15 residues long. J gave up 6 bases and V 10 bases, and 14 bases lay outside the gene matches.

Of note for this clonotype: Just one base apart from a much larger clone, this may be a read error. V gene TRBV28 combines with J gene TRBJ1-5; tentatively, D is TRBD1 (6 bases). From germline, CDR1 is MDHEN and CDR2 SYDVKM. The CDR3 is 14 amino acids. CDR3: CASGTGYTNQAQHF. The CDR3 nucleotides read TGTGCCAGCGGAACAGGGTATACCAATCAGGCCCAGCATTTT.